The next 23 T cell receptor beta chains were all read from a single sample in a study of cytomegalovirus exposure and HLA in healthy donors. PCR amplification relied on 60 Vbeta primers (plus 13 Jbeta primers). Generated by immunoSEQ multiplex PCR, the TCRdb table keeps only in-frame clones and is missing some. Found here are 200,000 to 250,000 clones, about 89% of them singletons; the top ten hold more than 0.8%. Sequenced input: PBMCs. Receptors were obtained from a woman under 30 in good health and CMV-seronegative.

The rearrangement uses TRBV7-9 and TRBJ2-5; D may be TRBD2 (7 bases). The germline V gene has CDR1 SEHNR and CDR2 FQNEAQ (reference sequence). The CDR3 extends over 15 amino acids. Trimming cost V 5 bases and J 5 bases, with 18 bases left between them. The CDR3 loop reads CASSRAAGAGETQYF. The CDR3 nucleotides are TGTGCCAGCAGCCGTGCCGCGGGGGCTGGGGAGACCCAGTACTTC.

As DNA, the CDR3 is TGTGCCAGCAGCCTCCAAGGGCGCGGGGGGGCCTACGAGCAGTACTTC. Encoded protein: CASSLQGRGGAYEQYF. This chain joins TRBV7-6 and TRBJ2-7, with 9 bases lining up with TRBD2. The CDR3 consists of 16 residues. V lost 5 bases and J lost 2; bases outside the gene matches: 10. CDR1 is SGHVS, CDR2 FNYEAQ, per germline. Together with reference TRBV7-6 and TRBJ2-7, the CDR3 gives the full variable domain: GAGVSQSPRYKVTKRGQDVALRCDPISGHVSLYWYRQALGQGPEFLTYFNYEAQQDKSGLPNDRFSAERPEGSISTLTIQRTEQRDSAMYRCASSLQGRGGAYEQYFGPGTRLTVT.

This clone occurred once. The chain uses TRBV29-1 and TRBJ2-5; 11 bases align to TRBD2. Unmatched junction bases numbered 1, after V lost 3 bases and J lost 4 bases. This CDR3 region has 13 residues. Germline assignment: CDR1 SQVTM and CDR2 ANQGSEA. The CDR3 here is CSVETSGAETQYF. Written as DNA, the CDR3 is TGCAGCGTTGAGACTAGCGGGGCAGAGACCCAGTACTTC. Supplemented by reference TRBV29-1 and TRBJ2-5, the full variable domain reads SAVISQKPSRDICQRGTSLTIQCQVDSQVTMMFWYRQQPGQSLTLIATANQGSEATYESGFVIDKFPISRPNLTFSTLTVSNMSPEDSSIYLCSVETSGAETQYFGPGTRLLVL.

A word on this clone: An end of the junction differs from the germline gene, which may be a read error. The V and J genes are TRBV10-1 and TRBJ1-1, with unresolved D. This CDR3 is built from 14 residues. Germline lookup yields CDR1 WNHNN and CDR2 SYGVQD (reference sequence). The CDR3 DNA reads TGCGCCGGCAGTGGAGGTTCCGGGTACACTGAAGCTTTCTTT. Encoded protein: CAGSGGSGYTEAFF.

The chain joins TRBV7-2 to TRBJ2-7; 12 bases agree with TRBD2. The CDR3 has 16 amino acids. V trimming: 5 bases; J trimming: 3 bases; junction bases outside the gene matches: 8. Germline values: CDR1 SGHTA, CDR2 FQGNSA. Here the CDR3 DNA reads TGTGCCAGCAGCCATGTAACTAGCGGGGGGTACTACGAGCAGTACTTC. Its protein product is CASSHVTSGGYYEQYF. Supplemented by reference TRBV7-2 and TRBJ2-7, the full variable domain reads GAGVSQSPSNKVTEKGKDVELRCDPISGHTALYWYRQSLGQGLEFLIYFQGNSAPDKSGLPSDRFSAERTGGSVSTLTIQRTQQEDSAVYLCASSHVTSGGYYEQYFGPGTRLTVT.

The J gene is TRBJ2-1, the V gene TRBV29-1, with 16 bases matching TRBD2. The germline V gene has CDR1 SQVTM and CDR2 ANQGSEA. Trimming at V came to 7 bases and at J to 6 bases, leaving 9 bases not matched to a gene. CDR3 length: 16 amino acids. The CDR3 nucleotides are TGCAGCGGACTCGCCGGGACTAGCGGGAGGGCCAATGAGCAGTTCTTC. Protein: CSGLAGTSGRANEQFF.

V is TRBV6-5 and J is TRBJ1-1; the match to TRBD1 covers 9 bases. The junction had 5 bases not matched to a gene; V was cut back by 2 bases and J by 1 base. Germline CDR1 is MNHEY and CDR2 is SVGAGI. This CDR3 region has 16 residues. In DNA form, the CDR3 reads TGTGCCAGCAGTTACCTCCCGGGACAGGGGAACACTGAAGCTTTCTTT. As protein: CASSYLPGQGNTEAFF.

The chain carries TRBV5-6 and TRBJ2-1; 9 bases are a match to TRBD1. Germline V gene data show CDR1 as SGHDT and CDR2 as YYEEEE. This CDR3 contains 16 residues. V lost 4 bases to trimming and J lost 4 bases; unmatched junction nucleotides: 9. The CDR3 loop reads CASSLKQGALYNEQFF. CDR3 DNA sequence: TGTGCCAGCAGCCTAAAACAGGGGGCCCTTTACAATGAGCAGTTCTTC.

The CDR3 nucleotides are TGTGCCAGTGGCCCACTAGCGGGGCCTTACAATGAGCAGTTCTTC. Translation gives CASGPLAGPYNEQFF. The chain couples TRBV19 to TRBJ2-1; 10 bases fit TRBD2. The ends lost 8 bases at V and 4 bases at J; junction bases unmatched: 8. The CDR3 is 15 residues long. Germline lookup yields CDR1 LNHDA and CDR2 SQIVND (reference sequence).

The V gene is TRBV6-4, the J gene TRBJ2-3, with 9 bases matching TRBD2. Looked up from germline, CDR1 is MRHNA and CDR2 is SNTAGT. The V and J ends lost 2 bases and 3 bases, in that order; junction bases with no gene match: 3. CDR3 length: 15 residues. CDR3 amino acids: CASSDVAGGTDTQYF. The CDR3 DNA is TGTGCCAGCAGTGACGTGGCGGGGGGGACAGATACGCAGTATTTT.

The rearrangement links TRBV5-1 to TRBJ1-2; TRBD1 aligns across 7 bases. Germline CDR1 reads SGHRS; CDR2 reads YFSETQ. V trimming: 2 bases; J trimming: 8 bases; junction bases outside the gene matches: 24. The CDR3 has 19 residues. CDR3 region: CASSFDPDRRGSGTRGYTF. The CDR3 nucleotides are TGCGCCAGCAGCTTCGACCCGGACAGGAGGGGCTCTGGGACTCGAGGCTACACCTTC.

This chain joins TRBV29-1 and TRBJ1-1; perhaps TRBD1 as D (5 bases). This CDR3 has 14 amino acids. V lost 4 bases and J lost 1, with 13 bases in between. Germline V gene sequence: CDR1 SQVTM, CDR2 ANQGSEA. As DNA, the CDR3 is TGCAGCGTTGCAGCTCAGGGCAGGAACACTGAAGCTTTCTTT. It codes for CSVAAQGRNTEAFF.

The rearrangement uses TRBV30 and TRBJ2-7; 13 positions match TRBD2. The CDR3 is 14 amino acids. Trimming at V came to 8 bases and at J to 4 bases, leaving 8 bases not matched to a gene. The germline gives CDR1 GTSNPN, CDR2 SVGIG (reference sequence). Written as DNA, the CDR3 is TGTGCCACCGGGACTAGCGGGACGGTGTACGAGCAGTACTTC. This codes for CATGTSGTVYEQYF.

CDR3 loop: CASSQDILAGSYEQYF. The CDR3 nucleotides are TGCGCCAGCAGCCAAGATATCCTAGCGGGATCCTACGAGCAGTACTTC. The genes are TRBV4-1 and TRBJ2-7, with 9 bases aligning to TRBD2. Germline V gene sequence: CDR1 MGHRA, CDR2 YSYEKL. The length of the CDR3 is 16 residues. V dropped 0 bases and J dropped 1; count of bases not matched to a gene: 4.

This clone appeared a few times. The gene calls are TRBV7-2 and TRBJ2-3; D not resolved. Trimming stripped 4 bases from V and 7 bases from J, with 9 bases between. Germline CDR1 SGHTA, CDR2 FQGNSA. The CDR3 has 12 residues. DNA of the CDR3: TGTGCCAGCAGCTCATCCGGGTATACGCAGTATTTT. Translated: CASSSSGYTQYF.

This sequence joins TRBV7-8 and TRBJ2-6; D is undetermined. Germline lookup yields CDR1 SGHVS and CDR2 FQNEAQ. V lost 8 bases to trimming and J lost 0 bases, with 8 bases between them. This CDR3 region has 14 residues. The CDR3 bases are TGTGCCAGCCGGTTGATCTCTGGGGCCAACGTCCTGACTTTC. It specifies CASRLISGANVLTF.

This clone appeared once. The V call is TRBV4-2, the J call TRBJ2-1; D gene uncertain. The CDR3 spans 15 residues. V gave up 1 base and J gave up 4 bases, with 11 bases separating them. CDR1 is LGHNA and CDR2 is YNFKEQ in the germline V gene. The CDR3 region has the DNA TGTGCCAGCAGCCAAGCGAATACCGGTTACAATGAGCAGTTCTTC. Translated: CASSQANTGYNEQFF.

V usage is TRBV6-6 and J usage is TRBJ2-1, with D possibly being TRBD1 (6 bases). Germline loops: CDR1 MNHNY, CDR2 SVGAGI (reference sequence). The CDR3 length is 15 residues. V dropped 5 bases and J dropped 8 bases, with 19 bases sitting between them. CDR3 loop: CASSDGTLNTHEQFF. CDR3 DNA: TGTGCCAGCAGTGATGGGACACTTAATACCCATGAGCAGTTCTTC.

This chain uses TRBV19 with TRBJ2-3; 8 bases agree with TRBD2. Trimming at V came to 5 bases and at J to 0 bases, leaving 7 bases not matched to a gene. Germline-derived CDR1 and CDR2 are LNHDA and SQIVND (reference sequence). This CDR3 is built from 16 residues. CDR3 coding DNA: TGTGCCAGTAGTTTTAGACTAGCGTCAAGCACAGATACGCAGTATTTT. Translating it yields CASSFRLASSTDTQYF.

The CDR3 DNA reads TGTGCCAGCGACCTAGGCGGGGCCAACGTCCTGACTTTC. Encoded protein: CASDLGGANVLTF. The chain uses TRBV2 and TRBJ2-6; no reliable D call. V lost 8 bases, J lost 4 bases, and 9 bases lay in between. The CDR3 extends over 13 amino acids. Germline V gene lookup returns CDR1 SNHLY and CDR2 FYNNEI.

This clone appeared a single time. The V gene is TRBV7-9, the J gene TRBJ2-7; TRBD2 agrees at 7 bases. The CDR3 consists of 16 residues. J gave up 1 base and V 5 bases, and 11 bases lay outside the gene matches. Germline V gives CDR1 SEHNR, CDR2 FQNEAQ (reference sequence). In nucleotides, the CDR3 is TGTGCCAGCAGCCCCCGGGGGAGGGGCTCTTCCTACGAGCAGTACTTC. Amino acids: CASSPRGRGSSYEQYF.

The chain employs TRBV5-6 and TRBJ2-2, with 11 bases identical to TRBD2. This CDR3 has 16 residues. Germline assignment: CDR1 SGHDT and CDR2 YYEEEE. Losses at the gene ends were 0 bases for V and 4 bases for J; bases not matched to a gene: 2. As DNA, the CDR3 is TGTGCCAGCAGCTTGGATCTAGCGGGGGGCACCGGGGAGCTGTTTTTT. Amino acid sequence: CASSLDLAGGTGELFF.

This chain joins TRBV6-5 and TRBJ2-7; TRBD1 agrees at 8 bases. The trim removed 5 bases at V and 5 bases at J, leaving 8 bases unmatched. CDR1 is MNHEY, CDR2 SVGAGI, per germline. CDR3 length equals 14 residues. The CDR3 nucleotides read TGTGCCAGCAGTCTTCGACAGGGGTCTAACGAGCAGTACTTC. Translating it yields CASSLRQGSNEQYF.